Each of the 5 T cell receptor beta chains below was sequenced from the same sample in a study of shared clonotypes between healthy human individuals. Only in-frame clones appear in the TCRdb table, and some are missing; sequencing was by immunoSEQ multiplex PCR. The data show about 330,000 clones, roughly 70% seen once. The sequenced material came from memory CD4+ T cells sorted from blood. Subset specified: CD45RA-negative fraction. Receptor source: a young man in good health.

There are many counts of this clone. J is TRBJ1-5 and V is TRBV28, with D possibly being TRBD1 (6 bases). Germline values: CDR1 MDHEN, CDR2 SYDVKM. The CDR3 is made up of 14 amino acids. With 7 bases removed from V and 9 bases from J, the gap between germline ends came to 19 bases. The DNA of the CDR3 is TGTGCCAGCATGGGTAAGACAGGCATGAGGCCCCAGCATTTT. Translation gives CASMGKTGMRPQHF. Complete variable domain (other parts from reference TRBV28 and TRBJ1-5): DVKVTQSSRYLVKRTGEKVFLECVQDMDHENMFWYRQDPGLGLRLIYFSYDVKMKEKGDIPEGYSVSREKKERFSLILESASTNQTSMYLCASMGKTGMRPQHFGDGTRLSIL.

The rearrangement links TRBV10-3 to TRBJ2-1; TRBD2 matches at 9 bases. The CDR3 is 15 amino acids. Losses at the gene ends were 5 bases for V and 5 bases for J; bases not matched to a gene: 7. CDR1 and CDR2 from the germline V gene are ENHRY and SYGVKD. The CDR3 loop reads CAISTPGTSHNEQFF. The CDR3 DNA is TGTGCCATCAGTACCCCTGGGACTAGCCACAATGAGCAGTTCTTC.

The gene calls are TRBV18 and TRBJ2-7; 8 nucleotides match TRBD1. Germline V gene sequence: CDR1 KGHSH, CDR2 LQKENI. This CDR3 region has 13 residues. With V trimmed by 2 bases and J by 5 bases, 2 bases remained unmatched. CDR3 in amino acids: CASSPRTGNEQYF. Here the CDR3 DNA reads TGTGCCAGCTCACCAAGGACAGGGAACGAGCAGTACTTC.

The rearrangement joins TRBV5-4 to TRBJ2-5; 9 bases are a match to TRBD2. After removal of 0 bases from V and 4 bases from J, the junction contained 7 bases not matched to a gene. The CDR3 is 16 residues long. Germline V gene lookup returns CDR1 SGHNT and CDR2 YYREEE (reference sequence). Here the CDR3 reads CASSLGAGGPRETQYF. The CDR3 DNA sequence: TGTGCCAGCAGCTTGGGAGCGGGAGGCCCCCGAGAGACCCAGTACTTC.

This sequence joins TRBV5-1 and TRBJ2-4, with 7 bases identical to TRBD1. The CDR3 spans 16 residues. Germline V gene sequence: CDR1 SGHRS, CDR2 YFSETQ. V lost 0 bases, J lost 3 bases, and 6 bases stayed unmatched. The CDR3 region is CASSLGGGADKNIQYF. CDR3 DNA: TGCGCCAGCAGCTTGGGAGGGGGCGCCGACAAAAACATTCAGTACTTC.